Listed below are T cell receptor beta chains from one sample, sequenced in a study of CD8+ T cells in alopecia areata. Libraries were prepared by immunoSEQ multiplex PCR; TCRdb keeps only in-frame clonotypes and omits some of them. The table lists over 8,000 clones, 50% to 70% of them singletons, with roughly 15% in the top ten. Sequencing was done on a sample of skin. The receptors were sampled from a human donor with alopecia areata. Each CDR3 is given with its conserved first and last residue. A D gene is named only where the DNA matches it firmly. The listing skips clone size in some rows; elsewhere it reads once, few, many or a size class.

TGTGCCAGCAGTAGAATGCCGGGACGGAGCAATCAGCCCCAGCATTTT	CASSRMPGRSNQPQHF	TRBV28	TRBJ1-5	.	.
TGTGCCAGTAGTATGGCTGGGCAAAACACTGAAGCTTTCTTT	CASSMAGQNTEAFF	TRBV19	TRBJ1-1	.	.
TGTGCCAGCAGAGACTTGGGGAGCACAGATACGCAGTATTTT	CASRDLGSTDTQYF	TRBV28	TRBJ2-3	.	.
TGTGCCAGCAGGGACCGGGACTCCGCGACCCTCTTC	CASRDRDSATLF	TRBV7-9	TRBJ2-1	few	.
TGCGCCAGCAGCCCGGGACAGGGCGGAGACTATGGCTACACCTTC	CASSPGQGGDYGYTF	TRBV5-1	TRBJ1-2	once	TRBD1
TGTGCCAGCAGGAGGGACAGTGGTACCTACGAGCAGTACTTC	CASRRDSGTYEQYF	TRBV2	TRBJ2-7	.	TRBD1
TGTGCCACCGAGCTCTTTACGCAGTATTTT	CATELFTQYF	TRBV25-1	TRBJ2-3	.	.
TGTGCCAGCAGCTTAGACGGGACAGGTACCTACGAGCAGTACTTC	CASSLDGTGTYEQYF	TRBV7-8	TRBJ2-7	.	TRBD1
TGCGCCAGCAGCCAAGTTATGGCGGGCCCCGGGGAGCTGTTTTTT	CASSQVMAGPGELFF	TRBV4-1	TRBJ2-2	few	.
TGTGCCAGCAGCCCATTACGCGGGGGGCCGAACACCGGGGAGCTGTTTTTT	CASSPLRGGPNTGELFF	TRBV7-9	TRBJ2-2	.	TRBD2
TGTGCCATCAGCAACAGTTTCTACGAGCAGTACTTC	CAISNSFYEQYF	TRBV10-3	TRBJ2-7	.	.
TGCGCCAGCAGCCTTAGACTAGCGGGAGTACCGTCTGGGGCCAACGTCCTGACTTTC	CASSLRLAGVPSGANVLTF	TRBV5-1	TRBJ2-6	.	TRBD2
TGCGCCAGCAGCTCCGGTGGGACCACCAGGGAGACCCAGTACTTC	CASSSGGTTRETQYF	TRBV5-1	TRBJ2-5	.	.
TGTGCCTGGACCCGCCCTGGGGGTCACAATGAGCAGTTCTTC	CAWTRPGGHNEQFF	TRBV30	TRBJ2-1	few	.
TGTGCCAGCAGCGTAGGGCTTCGAGGGGGGAGCACAGATACGCAGTATTTT	CASSVGLRGGSTDTQYF	TRBV9	TRBJ2-3	.	.
TGCGCCAGCAGCCAAGGAGCTTACAATGAGCAGTTCTTC	CASSQGAYNEQFF	TRBV4-3	TRBJ2-1	few	.
TGTGCCAGCAGCTCCAGACAGGGGAGTATAGACATTCAGTACTTC	CASSSRQGSIDIQYF	TRBV5-4	TRBJ2-4	.	TRBD1
TGTGCCAGCAGTTTTGCGGGAGATTGGTACGAGCAGTACTTC	CASSFAGDWYEQYF	TRBV28	TRBJ2-7	few	TRBD2
TGTGCCAGCAGTTTTTGGGCCGGGGAGCTGTTTTTT	CASSFWAGELFF	TRBV27	TRBJ2-2	.	.
TGCGCCAGCAGACTGGGGGACACCCGATCTTCCTACGAGCAGTACTTC	CASRLGDTRSSYEQYF	TRBV23-1	TRBJ2-7	.	.
TGTGCCAGTAGTGGGGATTTAGCCAAAAACATTCAGTACTTC	CASSGDLAKNIQYF	TRBV19	TRBJ2-4	.	.
TGTGCCAGTAGCGGACTAGCGGCCTCCTACAATGAGCAGTTCTTC	CASSGLAASYNEQFF	TRBV19	TRBJ2-1	.	TRBD2
TGTGCCAGCAGCGGAACCACTGACAGACCCTACGAGCAGTACTTC	CASSGTTDRPYEQYF	TRBV7-9	TRBJ2-7	.	.
TGTGCCAGCAGCGGGCGTACTGGACAGGGCATGCACGAGCAGTACTTC	CASSGRTGQGMHEQYF	TRBV9	TRBJ2-7	few	TRBD1
TGCAGTGCGACGGGAGAGCAGTACTTC	CSATGEQYF	TRBV20-1	TRBJ2-5	.	.
TGTGCCAGCAGTTTTGACCGATTAGCCAAAAACATTCAGTACTTC	CASSFDRLAKNIQYF	TRBV27	TRBJ2-4	.	.
TGTGCCAGCAGTTACGGCGGGACTAGTTTCCCAGATACGCAGTATTTT	CASSYGGTSFPDTQYF	TRBV6-5	TRBJ2-3	.	TRBD2
TGTGCCAGTAGTGGGACTAGCGGTCGCTACAATGAGCAGTTCTTC	CASSGTSGRYNEQFF	TRBV19	TRBJ2-1	medium-sized	TRBD2
TGTGCCAGCAGCGTAGGTTATGGAGGACATAGTGGCTACACCTTC	CASSVGYGGHSGYTF	TRBV9	TRBJ1-2	.	.
TGTGCCAGCAGCTTAGTGGGCCAGGGTCTTAGAGGAAACACCATATATTTT	CASSLVGQGLRGNTIYF	TRBV7-2	TRBJ1-3	.	.
TGTGCCAGCAGTGAGAGTGTTAACATTCAGTACTTC	CASSESVNIQYF	TRBV6-1	TRBJ2-4	.	.
TGTGCCAGCAGTTACCTCCGGGACAGGGAGACCCAGTACTTC	CASSYLRDRETQYF	TRBV6-9	TRBJ2-5	.	TRBD1